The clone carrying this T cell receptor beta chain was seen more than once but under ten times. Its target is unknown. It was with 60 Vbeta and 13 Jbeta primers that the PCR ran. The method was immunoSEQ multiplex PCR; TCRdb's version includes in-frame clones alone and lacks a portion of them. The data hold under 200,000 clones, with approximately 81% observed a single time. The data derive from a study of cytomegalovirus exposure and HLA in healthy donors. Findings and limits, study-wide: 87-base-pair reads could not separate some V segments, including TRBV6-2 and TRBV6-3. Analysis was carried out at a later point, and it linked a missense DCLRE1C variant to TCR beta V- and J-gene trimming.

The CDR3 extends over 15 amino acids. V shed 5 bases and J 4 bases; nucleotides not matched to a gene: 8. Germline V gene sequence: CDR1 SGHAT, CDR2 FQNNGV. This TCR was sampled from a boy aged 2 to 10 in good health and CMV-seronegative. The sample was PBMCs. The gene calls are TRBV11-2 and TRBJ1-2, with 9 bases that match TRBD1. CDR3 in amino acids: CASSRLTGGGYGYTF. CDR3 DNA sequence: TGTGCCAGCAGCCGATTAACAGGGGGCGGCTATGGCTACACCTTC.